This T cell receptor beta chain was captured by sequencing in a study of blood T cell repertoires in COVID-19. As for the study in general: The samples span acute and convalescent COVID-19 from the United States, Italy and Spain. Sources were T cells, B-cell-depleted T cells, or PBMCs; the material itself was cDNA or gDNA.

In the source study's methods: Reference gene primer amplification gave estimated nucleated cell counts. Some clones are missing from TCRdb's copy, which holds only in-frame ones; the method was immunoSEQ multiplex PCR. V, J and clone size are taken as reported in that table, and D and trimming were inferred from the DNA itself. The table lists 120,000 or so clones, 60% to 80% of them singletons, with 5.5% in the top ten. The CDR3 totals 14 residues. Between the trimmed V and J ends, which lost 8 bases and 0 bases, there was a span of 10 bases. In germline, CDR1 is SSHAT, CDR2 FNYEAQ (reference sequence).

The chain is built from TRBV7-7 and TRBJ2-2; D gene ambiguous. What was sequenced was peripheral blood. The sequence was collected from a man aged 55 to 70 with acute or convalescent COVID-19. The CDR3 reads CASGSRSNTGELFF. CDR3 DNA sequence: TGTGCCAGCGGTTCACGGTCGAACACCGGGGAGCTGTTTTTT.